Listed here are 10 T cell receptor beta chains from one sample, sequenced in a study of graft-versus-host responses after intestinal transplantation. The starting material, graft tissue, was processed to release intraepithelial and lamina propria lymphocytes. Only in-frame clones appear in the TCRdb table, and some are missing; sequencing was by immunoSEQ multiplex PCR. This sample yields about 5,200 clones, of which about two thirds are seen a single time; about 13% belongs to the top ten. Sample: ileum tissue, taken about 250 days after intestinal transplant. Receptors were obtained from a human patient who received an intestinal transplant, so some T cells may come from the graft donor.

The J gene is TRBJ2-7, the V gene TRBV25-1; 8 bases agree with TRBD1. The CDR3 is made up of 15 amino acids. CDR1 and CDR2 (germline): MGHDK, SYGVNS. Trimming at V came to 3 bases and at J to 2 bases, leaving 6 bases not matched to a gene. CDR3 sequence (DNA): TGTGCCAGCAGTGATCTTGGACAGGGTACCTACGAGCAGTACTTC. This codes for CASSDLGQGTYEQYF.

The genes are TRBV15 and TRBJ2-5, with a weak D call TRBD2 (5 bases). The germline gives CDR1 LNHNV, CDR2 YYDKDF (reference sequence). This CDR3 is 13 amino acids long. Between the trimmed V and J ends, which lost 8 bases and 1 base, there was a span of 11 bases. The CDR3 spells CATRAGLQETQYF. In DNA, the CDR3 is TGTGCCACCCGTGCCGGACTCCAAGAGACCCAGTACTTC.

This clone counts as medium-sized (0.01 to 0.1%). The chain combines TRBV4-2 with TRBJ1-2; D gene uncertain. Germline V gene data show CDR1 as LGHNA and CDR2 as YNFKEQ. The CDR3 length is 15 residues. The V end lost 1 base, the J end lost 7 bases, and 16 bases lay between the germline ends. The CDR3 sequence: CASSQGEGAASGYTF. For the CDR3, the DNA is TGTGCCAGCAGCCAAGGGGAAGGAGCGGCTAGTGGCTACACCTTC.

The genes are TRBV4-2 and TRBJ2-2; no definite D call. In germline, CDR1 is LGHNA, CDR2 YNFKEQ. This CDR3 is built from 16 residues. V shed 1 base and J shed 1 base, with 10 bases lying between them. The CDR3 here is CASSQGRGMNTGELFF. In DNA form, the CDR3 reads TGTGCCAGCAGCCAAGGCCGAGGTATGAACACCGGGGAGCTGTTTTTT.

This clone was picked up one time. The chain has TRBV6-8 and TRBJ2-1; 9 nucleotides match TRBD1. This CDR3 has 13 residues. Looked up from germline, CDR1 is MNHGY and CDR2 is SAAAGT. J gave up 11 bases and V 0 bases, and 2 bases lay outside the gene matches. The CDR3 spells CASSYSGTGKQFF. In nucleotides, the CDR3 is TGTGCCAGCAGTTACTCCGGGACAGGGAAGCAGTTCTTC.

The CDR3 sequence is CARGTSPQKNGTQYF. The CDR3 DNA sequence: TGTGCCAGAGGGACATCCCCACAAAAGAACGGGACCCAGTACTTC. The chain has TRBV28 and TRBJ2-5, with a weak D call TRBD1 (6 bases). V was cut by 9 bases and J by 7 bases, with 24 bases left in between. This CDR3 is built from 15 residues. The germline gives CDR1 MDHEN, CDR2 SYDVKM. The whole variable domain, filled in from reference TRBV28 and TRBJ2-5, reads DVKVTQSSRYLVKRTGEKVFLECVQDMDHENMFWYRQDPGLGLRLIYFSYDVKMKEKGDIPEGYSVSREKKERFSLILESASTNQTSMYLCARGTSPQKNGTQYFGPGTRLLVL.

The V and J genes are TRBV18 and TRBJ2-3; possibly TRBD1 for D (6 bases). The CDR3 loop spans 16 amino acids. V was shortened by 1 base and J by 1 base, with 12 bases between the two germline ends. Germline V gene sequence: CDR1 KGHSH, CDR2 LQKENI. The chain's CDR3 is CASSPLRGRGTDTQYF. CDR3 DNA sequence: TGTGCCAGCTCACCACTCAGGGGTCGAGGCACAGATACGCAGTATTTT.

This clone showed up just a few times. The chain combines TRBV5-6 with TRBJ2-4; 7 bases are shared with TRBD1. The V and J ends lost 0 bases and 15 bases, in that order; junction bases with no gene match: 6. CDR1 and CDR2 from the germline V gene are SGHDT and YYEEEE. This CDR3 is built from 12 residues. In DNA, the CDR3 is TGTGCCAGCAGCTTGGGAGACAGGGTCCCGTACTTC. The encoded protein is CASSLGDRVPYF.

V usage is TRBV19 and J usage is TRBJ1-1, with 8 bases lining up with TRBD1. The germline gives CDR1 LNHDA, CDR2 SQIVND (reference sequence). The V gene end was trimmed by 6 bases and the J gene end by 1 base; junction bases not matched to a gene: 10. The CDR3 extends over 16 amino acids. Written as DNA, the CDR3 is TGTGCCAGTAGGACAGGGGTCGTAGTTCGGAACACTGAAGCTTTCTTT. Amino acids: CASRTGVVVRNTEAFF. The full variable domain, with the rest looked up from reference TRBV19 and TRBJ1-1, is DGGITQSPKYLFRKEGQNVTLSCEQNLNHDAMYWYRQDPGQGLRLIYYSQIVNDFQKGDIAEGYSVSREKKESFPLTVTSAQKNPTAFYLCASRTGVVVRNTEAFFGQGTRLTVV.

This CDR3 reads CARSPKYTDRGSKNIQYF. For the CDR3, the DNA is TGTGCCAGAAGCCCGAAATACACTGACAGGGGGAGCAAAAACATTCAGTACTTC. The rearrangement links TRBV5-3 to TRBJ2-4; 9 nucleotides match TRBD1. TRBV5-3 is treated as an ORF (open reading frame) with a function not yet certain. J gave up 3 bases and V 4 bases, and 14 bases lay outside the gene matches. The CDR3 extends over 18 amino acids.